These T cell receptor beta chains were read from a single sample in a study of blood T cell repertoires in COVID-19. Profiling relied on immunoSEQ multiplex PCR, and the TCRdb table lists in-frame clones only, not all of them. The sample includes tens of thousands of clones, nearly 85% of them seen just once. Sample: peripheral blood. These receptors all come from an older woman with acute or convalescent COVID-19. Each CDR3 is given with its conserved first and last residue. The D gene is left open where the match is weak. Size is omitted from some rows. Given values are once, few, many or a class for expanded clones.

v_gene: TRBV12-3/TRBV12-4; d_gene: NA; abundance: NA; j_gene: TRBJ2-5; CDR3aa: CASSFSTMETQYF; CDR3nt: TGTGCCAGCAGTTTTTCTACCATGGAGACCCAGTACTTC
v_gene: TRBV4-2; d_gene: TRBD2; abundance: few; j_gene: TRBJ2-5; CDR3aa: CASSQGTSGGGSRETQYF; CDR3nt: TGTGCCAGCAGCCAAGGGACTAGCGGGGGTGGATCACGAGAGACCCAGTACTTC
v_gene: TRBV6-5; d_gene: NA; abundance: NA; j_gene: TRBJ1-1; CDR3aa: CASRKPATAEAFF; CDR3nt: TGTGCCAGCAGGAAGCCGGCTACAGCTGAAGCTTTCTTT
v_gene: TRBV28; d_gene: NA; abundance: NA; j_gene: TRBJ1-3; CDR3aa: CASSLTVSGNTIYF; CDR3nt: TGTGCCAGCAGTCTAACAGTCTCTGGAAACACCATATATTTT
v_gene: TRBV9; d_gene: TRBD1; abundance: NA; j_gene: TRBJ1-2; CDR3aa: CASSALAADRGYGYTF; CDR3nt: TGTGCCAGCAGCGCCCTCGCGGCGGACAGGGGCTATGGCTACACCTTC
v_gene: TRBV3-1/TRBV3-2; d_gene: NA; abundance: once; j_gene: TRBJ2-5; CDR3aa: CASSQVVGEETQYF; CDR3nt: TGTGCCAGCAGCCAAGTTGTGGGAGAAGAGACCCAGTACTTC
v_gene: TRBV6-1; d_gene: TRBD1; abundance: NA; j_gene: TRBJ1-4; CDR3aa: CASSDYRGNYEKLFF; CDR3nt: TGTGCCAGCAGTGATTACAGGGGGAACTATGAAAAACTGTTTTTT
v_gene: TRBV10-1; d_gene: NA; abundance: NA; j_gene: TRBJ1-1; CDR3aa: CAIAAPGRNTEAFF; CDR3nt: TGCGCCATAGCTGCGCCGGGAAGGAACACTGAAGCTTTCTTT
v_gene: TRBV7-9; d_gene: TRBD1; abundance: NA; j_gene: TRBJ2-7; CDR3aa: CASSLGQGFYEQYF; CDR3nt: TGTGCCAGCAGTTTAGGACAGGGGTTTTACGAGCAGTACTTC
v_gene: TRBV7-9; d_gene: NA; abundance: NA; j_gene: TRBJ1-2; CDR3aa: CASSLAGTGGYTF; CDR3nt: TGTGCCAGCAGCTTAGCAGGGACTGGCGGCTACACCTTC
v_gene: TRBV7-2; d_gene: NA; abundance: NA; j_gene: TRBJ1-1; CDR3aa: CASTDLRGKNTEAFF; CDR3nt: TGTGCCAGCACCGACCTGAGGGGGAAGAACACTGAAGCTTTCTTT
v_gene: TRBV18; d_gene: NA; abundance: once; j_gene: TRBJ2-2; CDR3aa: CASSPPLFGTGELFF; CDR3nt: TGTGCCAGCTCACCACCCTTGTTCGGGACCGGGGAGCTGTTTTTT
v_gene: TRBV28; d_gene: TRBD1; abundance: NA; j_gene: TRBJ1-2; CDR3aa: CASSVQGALSYTF; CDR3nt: TGTGCCAGCAGCGTACAGGGGGCGCTTAGCTACACCTTC
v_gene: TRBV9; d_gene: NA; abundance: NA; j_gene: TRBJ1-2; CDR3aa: CASSATGVYGYTF; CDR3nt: TGTGCCAGCAGCGCTACAGGTGTCTATGGCTACACCTTC
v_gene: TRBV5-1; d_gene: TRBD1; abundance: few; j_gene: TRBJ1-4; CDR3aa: CASSRRTGDEKLFF; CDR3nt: TGCGCCAGCAGCCGTCGGACAGGGGATGAAAAACTGTTTTTT
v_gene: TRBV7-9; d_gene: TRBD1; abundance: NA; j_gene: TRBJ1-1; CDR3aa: CASSPYGARDRYLEAFF; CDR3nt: TGTGCCAGCAGCCCGTACGGGGCAAGGGACAGGTATCTTGAAGCTTTCTTT
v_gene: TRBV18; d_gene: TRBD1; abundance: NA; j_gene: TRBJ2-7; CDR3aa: CATSGQGIHEQYF; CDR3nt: TGTGCCACCTCGGGACAGGGTATCCACGAGCAGTACTTC
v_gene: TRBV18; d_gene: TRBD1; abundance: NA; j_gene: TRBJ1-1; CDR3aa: CASSLNRQGGAEAFF; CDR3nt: TGTGCCAGCTCACTAAACCGACAGGGCGGGGCTGAAGCTTTCTTT
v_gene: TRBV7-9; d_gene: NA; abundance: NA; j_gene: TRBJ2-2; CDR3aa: CASSLGNVARGSNTGELFF; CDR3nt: TGTGCCAGCAGCTTAGGGAACGTGGCTAGGGGTTCGAACACCGGGGAGCTGTTTTTT
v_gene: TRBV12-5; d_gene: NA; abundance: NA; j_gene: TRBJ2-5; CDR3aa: CASGFGTSVDF; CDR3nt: TGTGCTAGTGGTTTTGGGACATCGGTGGACTTC
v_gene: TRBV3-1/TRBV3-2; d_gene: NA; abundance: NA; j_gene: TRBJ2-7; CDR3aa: CASSQEAGEAYEQYF; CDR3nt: TGTGCCAGCAGCCAAGAGGCAGGGGAAGCCTACGAGCAGTACTTC
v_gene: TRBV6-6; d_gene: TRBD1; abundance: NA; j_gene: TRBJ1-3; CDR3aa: CASTPTGGFGNTIYF; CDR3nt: TGTGCCAGCACCCCGACAGGGGGTTTCGGAAACACCATATATTTT
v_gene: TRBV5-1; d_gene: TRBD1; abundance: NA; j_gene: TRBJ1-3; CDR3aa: CASSTGTGTGNTIYF; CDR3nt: TGCGCCAGCAGCACCGGGACAGGGACTGGAAACACCATATATTTT
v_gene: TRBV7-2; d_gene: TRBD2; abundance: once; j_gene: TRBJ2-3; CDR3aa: CASSWGGYTDTQYF; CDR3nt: TGTGCCAGCAGCTGGGGAGGGTACACAGATACGCAGTATTTT
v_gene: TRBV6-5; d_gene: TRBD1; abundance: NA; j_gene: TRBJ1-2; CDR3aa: CASSTGTGRNGYTF; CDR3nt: TGTGCCAGCAGTACCGGGACAGGCAGGAATGGCTACACCTTC
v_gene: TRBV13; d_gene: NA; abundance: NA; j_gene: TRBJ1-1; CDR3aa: CASSFQGRAEAFF; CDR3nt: TGTGCCAGCAGCTTCCAGGGTAGAGCTGAAGCTTTCTTT
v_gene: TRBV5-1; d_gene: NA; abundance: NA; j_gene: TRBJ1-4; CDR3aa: CASSPRRRQDDNEKLFF; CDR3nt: TGCGCCAGCAGCCCCCGTCGTAGACAGGACGATAATGAAAAACTGTTTTTT
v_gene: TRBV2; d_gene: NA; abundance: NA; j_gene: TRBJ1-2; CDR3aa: CASSDLGAGGYTF; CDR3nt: TGTGCCAGCAGTGACTTGGGAGCGGGAGGCTACACCTTC
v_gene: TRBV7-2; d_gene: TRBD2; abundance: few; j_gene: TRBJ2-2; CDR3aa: CASSRGGVNTGELFF; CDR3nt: TGTGCCAGCAGCCGCGGGGGAGTCAACACCGGGGAGCTGTTTTTT
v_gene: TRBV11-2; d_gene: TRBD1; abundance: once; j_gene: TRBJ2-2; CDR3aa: CASSFSGTGIVAGELFF; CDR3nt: TGTGCCAGCAGCTTCTCCGGGACAGGGATTGTCGCCGGGGAGCTGTTTTTT
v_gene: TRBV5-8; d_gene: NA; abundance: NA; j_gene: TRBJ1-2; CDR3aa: CASSLIAARANYGYTF; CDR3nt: TGTGCCAGCAGCTTGATAGCAGCCCGAGCTAACTATGGCTACACCTTC
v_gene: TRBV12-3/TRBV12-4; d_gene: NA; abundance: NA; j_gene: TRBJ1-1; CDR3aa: CASSLEGGVRAFF; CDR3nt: TGTGCCAGCAGTTTAGAGGGAGGAGTGAGGGCTTTCTTT
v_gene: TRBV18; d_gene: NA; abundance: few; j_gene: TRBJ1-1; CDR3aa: CASSPGRGTEAFF; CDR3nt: TGTGCCAGCTCTCCGGGTCGGGGCACTGAAGCTTTCTTT
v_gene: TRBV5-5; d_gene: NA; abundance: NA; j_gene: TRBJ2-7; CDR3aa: CASSPWDRGEQYF; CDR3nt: TGTGCCAGCAGCCCCTGGGACCGGGGGGAGCAGTACTTC
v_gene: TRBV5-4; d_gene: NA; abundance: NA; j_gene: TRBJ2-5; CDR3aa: CASSPTGSSGETQYF; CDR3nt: TGTGCCAGCAGCCCGACGGGATCTTCAGGCGAGACCCAGTACTTC
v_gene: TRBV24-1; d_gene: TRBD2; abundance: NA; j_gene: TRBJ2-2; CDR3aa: CATSKWAGGTTGELFF; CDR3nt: TGTGCCACCAGTAAATGGGCGGGAGGAACTACCGGGGAGCTGTTTTTT
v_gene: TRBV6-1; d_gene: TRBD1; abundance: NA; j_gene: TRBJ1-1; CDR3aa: CASSELGQGAGEAFF; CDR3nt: TGTGCCAGCAGTGAACTAGGACAGGGGGCAGGTGAAGCTTTCTTT
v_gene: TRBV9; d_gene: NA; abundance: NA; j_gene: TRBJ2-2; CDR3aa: CASSVAGLGGGELFF; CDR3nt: TGTGCCAGCAGCGTAGCCGGGTTAGGAGGCGGGGAGCTGTTTTTT
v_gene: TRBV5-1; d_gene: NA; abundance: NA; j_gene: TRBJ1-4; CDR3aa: CASSNGGDEKLFF; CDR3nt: TGCGCCAGCAGCAACGGGGGAGATGAAAAACTGTTTTTT
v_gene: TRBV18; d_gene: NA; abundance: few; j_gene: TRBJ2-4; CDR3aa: CASSPEGRSKNIQYF; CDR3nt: TGTGCCAGCTCACCCGAAGGCAGGTCCAAAAACATTCAGTACTTC
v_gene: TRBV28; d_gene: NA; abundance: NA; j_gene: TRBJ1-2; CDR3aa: CASSLTGGQTYGYTF; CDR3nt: TGTGCCAGCAGTCTCACCGGTGGACAGACCTATGGCTACACCTTC
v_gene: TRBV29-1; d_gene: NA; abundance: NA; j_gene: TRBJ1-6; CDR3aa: CSVQEGYNSPLHF; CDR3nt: TGCAGCGTTCAGGAGGGCTATAATTCACCCCTCCACTTT
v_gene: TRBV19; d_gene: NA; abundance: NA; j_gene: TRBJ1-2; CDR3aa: CATARGPGPNYGYTF; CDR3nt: TGTGCCACCGCCCGGGGTCCCGGCCCTAACTATGGCTACACCTTC
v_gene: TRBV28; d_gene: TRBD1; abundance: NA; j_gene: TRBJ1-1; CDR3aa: CASSVGTGPGAFF; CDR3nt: TGTGCCAGCAGTGTTGGGACAGGGCCTGGGGCTTTCTTT
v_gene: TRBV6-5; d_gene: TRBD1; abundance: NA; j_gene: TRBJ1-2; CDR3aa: CASRTGLHYGYTF; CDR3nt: TGTGCCAGCAGGACAGGGTTGCACTATGGCTACACCTTC
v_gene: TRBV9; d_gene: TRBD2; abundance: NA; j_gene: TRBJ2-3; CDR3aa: CASSVATSGGGSTDTQYF; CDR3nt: TGTGCCAGCAGCGTAGCGACTAGCGGGGGGGGCAGCACAGATACGCAGTATTTT
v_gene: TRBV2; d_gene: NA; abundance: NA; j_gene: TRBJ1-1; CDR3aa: CASSGGLEAFF; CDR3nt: TGTGCCAGCAGTGGAGGTCTTGAAGCTTTCTTT
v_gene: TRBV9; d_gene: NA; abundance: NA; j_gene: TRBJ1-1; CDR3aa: CASSADMNTEAFF; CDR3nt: TGTGCCAGCAGCGCGGACATGAACACTGAAGCTTTCTTT
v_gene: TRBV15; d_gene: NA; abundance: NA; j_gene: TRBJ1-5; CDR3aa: CATSEVLSNQPQHF; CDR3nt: TGTGCCACCTCCGAGGTCCTTAGCAATCAGCCCCAGCATTTT
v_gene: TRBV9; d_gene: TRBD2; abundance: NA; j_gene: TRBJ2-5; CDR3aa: CASSSGGLAGVGETQYF; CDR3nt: TGTGCCAGCAGCTCCGGGGGACTAGCGGGAGTAGGAGAGACCCAGTACTTC
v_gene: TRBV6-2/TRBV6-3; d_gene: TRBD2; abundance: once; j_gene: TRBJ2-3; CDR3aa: CASSYTGLAGASDTQYF; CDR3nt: TGTGCCAGCAGTTATACGGGACTAGCGGGAGCCTCGGATACGCAGTATTTT
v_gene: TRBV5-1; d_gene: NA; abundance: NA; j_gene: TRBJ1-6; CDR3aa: CASSDLDNSPLHF; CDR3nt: TGCGCCAGCAGTGACCTAGATAATTCACCCCTCCACTTT